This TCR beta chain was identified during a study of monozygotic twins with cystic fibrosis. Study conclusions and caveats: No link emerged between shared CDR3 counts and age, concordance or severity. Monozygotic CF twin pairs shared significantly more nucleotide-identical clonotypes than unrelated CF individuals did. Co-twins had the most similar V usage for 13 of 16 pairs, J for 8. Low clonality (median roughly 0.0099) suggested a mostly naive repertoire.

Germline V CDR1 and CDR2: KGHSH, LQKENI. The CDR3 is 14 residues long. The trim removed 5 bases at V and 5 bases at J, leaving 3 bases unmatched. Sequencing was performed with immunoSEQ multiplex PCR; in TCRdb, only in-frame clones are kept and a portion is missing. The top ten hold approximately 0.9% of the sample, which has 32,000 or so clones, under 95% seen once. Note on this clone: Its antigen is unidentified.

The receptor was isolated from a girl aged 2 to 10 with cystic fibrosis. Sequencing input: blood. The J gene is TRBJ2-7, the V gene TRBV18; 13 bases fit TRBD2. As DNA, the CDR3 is TGTGCCAGCTCAGCCGGGACTAGCGGGGACGAGCAGTACTTC. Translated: CASSAGTSGDEQYF.